The source of this T cell receptor beta chain is a study of blood T cell repertoires in COVID-19. On the study more broadly: The samples span acute and convalescent COVID-19 from the United States, Italy and Spain.

V lost 3 bases to trimming and J lost 6 bases; unmatched junction nucleotides: 6. The CDR3 sequence is 15 residues long. Germline values: CDR1 SGHNT, CDR2 YYREEE (reference sequence). Under the authors' procedure: The assay estimated nucleated cells by amplifying reference gene primers. TCRdb's table, derived via immunoSEQ multiplex PCR, lists solely in-frame clones and lacks some. V, J and clone size are those of that table, while D and trimming were read from the DNA. The sample records hundreds of thousands of clones, around 85% being singletons. The chain joins TRBV5-4 to TRBJ2-3; 11 bases line up with TRBD2. This TCR derives from a man between 45 and 60 years old with active or convalescent COVID-19. The sequencing input was peripheral blood. In DNA, the CDR3 is TGTGCCAGCAGCTATATACTAGCGGGAGCCGATACGCAGTATTTT. It encodes CASSYILAGADTQYF.